This TCR beta chain stems from a study of shared clonotypes between healthy human individuals. Study at large: For every donor, three CD4 naive, three CD4 memory, two CD8 naive and one CD8 memory plates were used.

Details on this clone: Its antigen is currently unknown.

The study, taken as a whole, reports: For naive CD4 cells, roughly 5% of clonotypes were shared across four donors.

Deep was the level used in running the assay. The assay was immunoSEQ multiplex PCR, and TCRdb's table has in-frame clones only and misses some. The data show around 700,000 clones, about three quarters seen once. Trimming cost V 4 bases and J 1 base; bases outside gene matches: 9. CDR3 length equals 17 residues. Germline V gene lookup returns CDR1 SGHRS and CDR2 YFSETQ. V gene TRBV5-1 combines with J gene TRBJ1-1, with 11 bases fitting TRBD1. This TCR was sampled from a woman in her twenties or thirties in good health. The sample consisted of memory CD4+ T cells sorted from blood. Subset denoted: CD45RA-negative fraction. The CDR3 spells CASSAPGQGGENTEAFF. CDR3 DNA sequence: TGCGCCAGCAGCGCACCGGGACAGGGGGGTGAGAACACTGAAGCTTTCTTT.